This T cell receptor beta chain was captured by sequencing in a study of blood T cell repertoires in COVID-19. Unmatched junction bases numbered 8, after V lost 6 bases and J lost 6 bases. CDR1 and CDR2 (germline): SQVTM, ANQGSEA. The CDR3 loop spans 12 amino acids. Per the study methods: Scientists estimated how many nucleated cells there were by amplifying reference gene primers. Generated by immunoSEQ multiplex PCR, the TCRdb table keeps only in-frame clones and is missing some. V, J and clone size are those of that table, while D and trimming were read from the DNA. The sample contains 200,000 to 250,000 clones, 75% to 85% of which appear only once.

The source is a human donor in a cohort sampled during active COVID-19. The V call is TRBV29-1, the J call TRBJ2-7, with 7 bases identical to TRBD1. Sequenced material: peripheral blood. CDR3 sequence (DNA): TGCAGCGTGAGACAGGGAAATAGCGAGCAGTACTTC. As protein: CSVRQGNSEQYF.